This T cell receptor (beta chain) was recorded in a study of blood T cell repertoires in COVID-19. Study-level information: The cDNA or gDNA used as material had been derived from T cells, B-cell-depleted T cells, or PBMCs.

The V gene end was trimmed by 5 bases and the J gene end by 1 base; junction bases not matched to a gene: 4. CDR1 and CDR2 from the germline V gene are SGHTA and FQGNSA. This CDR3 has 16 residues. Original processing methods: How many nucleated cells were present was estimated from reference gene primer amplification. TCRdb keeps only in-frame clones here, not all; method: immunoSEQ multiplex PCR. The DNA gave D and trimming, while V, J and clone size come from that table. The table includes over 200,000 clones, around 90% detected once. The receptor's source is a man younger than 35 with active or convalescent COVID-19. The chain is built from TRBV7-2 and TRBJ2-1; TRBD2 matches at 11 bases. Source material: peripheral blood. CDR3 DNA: TGTGCCAGCAGCAACTTAGCGGGAGGGTCCTACAATGAGCAGTTCTTC. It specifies CASSNLAGGSYNEQFF.